One sample yielded the 2 T cell receptor beta chains listed below, sequenced in a study of a mutant IDH1 vaccine in newly diagnosed glioma. Clones were read by immunoSEQ multiplex PCR, and TCRdb kept only the in-frame ones, dropping some. The table includes fewer than 60,000 clones, approximately 64% detected once. These receptors' targets are unknown. The time point is: week 47, end of study. Alongside topical imiquimod, each dose of vaccine comprised 300 ug of mutant IDH1 20-mer peptide. The input for sequencing was peripheral blood mononuclear cells (PBMCs), taken from a glioma patient whose treatment included an IDH1 peptide vaccine. These receptors originate from a man in his forties or fifties with glioma. Some clones in this sample may be carry-over from other donors' samples.

CDR3 in DNA: TGTGCCAGCAGTCCCCGAGGTACAGATACGCAGTATTTT. Amino acid sequence: CASSPRGTDTQYF. The chain links TRBV2 to TRBJ2-3; D remains ambiguous. Trimming took off 5 bases at V and 3 bases at J, with 9 bases between the two ends. The CDR3 spans 13 residues. Germline CDR1 SNHLY, CDR2 FYNNEI.

V usage is TRBV27 and J usage is TRBJ1-4; D possibly corresponds to TRBD1 (5 bases). Trimming shortened V by 3 bases and J by 10 bases, and 12 bases separated the two germline ends. Germline-derived CDR1 and CDR2 are MNHEY and SMNVEV (reference sequence). The CDR3 runs 13 residues. The CDR3: CASSLGQGGKLFF. CDR3 nucleotide sequence: TGTGCCAGCAGTTTGGGGCAGGGTGGAAAACTGTTTTTT.